Listed here is a single T cell receptor beta chain. This receptor's antigen is unknown. No base qualities exist here, and no much larger clone lies one base off it. In the prospective study, participants were roughly 18 to 90 years old, resided in approximately 22 geographic areas of the United States, and were enrolled through a virtual design. In the prospective study, cohorts were assigned on the basis of participant-reported clinical history obtained from a screening survey and a study questionnaire. Exposed participants were defined as having been in contact with someone with a PCR-confirmed or clinician-diagnosed COVID-19 case within 2 weeks of study entry. Mobile phlebotomists in the prospective study collected whole blood, serum and a nasopharyngeal or oropharyngeal swab from every participant. Prospective study participants could optionally give additional blood draws and questionnaires over a roughly 2-month period. Before DNA extraction, blood samples from the prospective study were shipped at room temperature or frozen.

The immunoSEQ Assay, a bias-controlled multiplex PCR, was used to amplify TCRbeta CDR3 regions from genomic DNA. For the original study's pipeline: The number of nucleated cells in each sample was estimated by amplification of reference gene primers within the assay. Sequence reads were collapsed and filtered to measure the absolute abundance of every unique TCRbeta CDR3 rearrangement. For each sample, productive Simpson clonality was calculated by taking the square root of Simpson's diversity index across productive rearrangements. TCRdb took this table from immuneACCESS and kept in-frame rearrangements with V and J called. Such tables lack part of the clones; where checked against another copy, unresolved V genes explain under half of the gap, and the rest is unexplained. V, J and clone size are taken as reported in that table, and D and trimming were inferred from the DNA itself. The sample table holds around 250,000 clones, of which approximately 85% were seen once. The biggest ten clones account for less than 8.5% of the sample.

This sample was taken from a study of blood T cell repertoires in COVID-19 (TCRdb year 2020). At the level of the whole study: The collaborator samples originated in the United States, Italy and Spain and spanned the acute and convalescent phases of COVID-19. The material from the prospective study consisted of cDNA or gDNA derived from T cells, B-cell-depleted T cells, or PBMCs. Deeply sampled blood TCRbeta repertoires from subjects exposed to, actively infected with, or recovered from COVID-19 were included in the dataset. The repertoires were released in a freely available public database intended as a resource for research on the immune response to SARS-CoV-2. Samples were obtained from the ongoing ImmuneRACE study (first 160 participants) and from some 1,200 subjects provided by 6 global collaborators. The sample metadata nearly always contained a de-identified subject ID, COVID-19 status, age in years and sex. HLA class I and class II types, where available, came from metadata supplied by the sample provider rather than from assay-based typing.

Study-wide findings and limitations: Clinical and demographic metadata were provided uncurated, with the amount varying by source and participant.

V lost 4 bases and J lost 7 bases, and the count of bases not matched to a germline gene is 4. CDR1 and CDR2 are drawn from the germline V gene (reference sequence): GTSNPN, SVGIG. The CDR3, cysteine through phenylalanine, is 14 amino acids long. Only the CDR3 part of the read is kept: 42 bases, read in frame from the first base. This receptor chain uses TRBV30 and TRBJ1-6; a stretch of 10 junction bases matches TRBD1. The receptor was isolated from a woman aged 45-60 years who had been exposed to COVID-19. Source material: PBMCs or T cells enriched from blood (not recorded which). CDR3 sequence: CAWTRDRGNSPLHF. The sequenced DNA is TGTGCCTGGACGAGGGACAGGGGAAATTCACCCCTCCACTTT.